These 6 T cell receptor beta chains came from one sample sequenced in a study of vaccination and CD4 T cells after COVID-19. Cultured CD4+ T-cell DNA underwent Oncomine TCR Beta short-read sequencing. Via MiXCR, TCRdb re-called the PCR reads, giving one row per CDR3 protein. Here the sample spans roughly 15,000 distinct CDR3 sequences, approximately 57% being singletons. These receptors have no identified antigens. Treatment of the sample: roughly 10-day PBMC culture with coronavirus spike peptide pools or control peptides (ViraFEST assay). Sequencing was carried out using CD4+ T cells from blood, cultured in vitro. The origin of the receptors is a human donor who had recovered from COVID-19.

The J gene is TRBJ2-5, the V gene TRBV10-3; weak D call: TRBD2 (5 bases). The ends were cut back, 6 bases at V and 3 bases at J, with 11 bases in the middle. CDR1 ENHRY and CDR2 SYGVKD come from the germline V gene. This CDR3 is 13 amino acids long. The CDR3 here is CAIRPPGEETQYF. CDR3 nucleotides: TGTGCCATCAGGCCCCCCGGGGAAGAGACCCAGTACTTC.

This clonotype was seen just once. The chain has TRBV19 and TRBJ2-1; 11 bases line up with TRBD2. Germline V gives CDR1 LNHDA, CDR2 SQIVND (reference sequence). This CDR3 is 18 amino acids long. V shed 10 bases, J shed 6 bases, and the junction held 20 bases outside the gene matches. The CDR3 protein is CATKRSLAGGVLGNEQFF. The DNA for the CDR3 is TGTGCCACTAAGAGGAGTCTAGCGGGAGGCGTCCTCGGCAATGAGCAGTTCTTC.

This chain joins TRBV11-1 and TRBJ1-1; D unclear. Trimming left V 2 bases short and J 0 bases short, with 7 bases between. From germline, CDR1 is SGHAT and CDR2 FQDESV (reference sequence). CDR3 length equals 14 residues. CDR3 region: CASSLIGMNTEAFF. CDR3 nucleotides: TGTGCCAGCAGCTTAATCGGAATGAACACTGAAGCTTTCTTT.

This clonotype was recorded only once. The gene calls are TRBV20-1 and TRBJ2-3; tentatively, D is TRBD2 (8 bases). Germline CDR1 DFQATT, CDR2 SNEGSKA (reference sequence). The V gene lost 5 bases and the J gene lost 4 bases, with 16 bases spanning the gap. The CDR3 runs 14 residues. CDR3 coding DNA: TGCAGTGCTCCTCGGGAGGGGGCCCCAGATACGCAGTATTTT. Translating gives CSAPREGAPDTQYF.

With regard to this clonotype: One end of the junction is discordant with germline, which a read error may explain. The V gene is TRBV20-1, the J gene TRBJ2-2; 8 bases fit TRBD1. The germline V gene encodes CDR1 DFQATT and CDR2 SNEGSKA (reference sequence). The CDR3 runs to 17 residues. In nucleotides, the CDR3 is TGCAGTGCAAGAGGGACAGGTCTGGCGGGGAACACCGGGGAGCTGTTTTTT. Protein sequence: CSARGTGLAGNTGELFF.

The chain employs TRBV15 and TRBJ1-4; D possibly corresponds to TRBD1 (5 bases). V lost 2 bases and J 8 bases, leaving 9 bases between the germline ends. Germline assignment: CDR1 LNHNV and CDR2 YYDKDF (reference sequence). The CDR3 consists of 13 residues. CDR3 nucleotide sequence: TGTGCCACCAGCAGACAGGGTAGGGAAAAACTGTTTTTT. Encoded protein: CATSRQGREKLFF.